The sequence of this TCR delta chain was determined in a study of gamma-delta T cells after stem cell transplantation. This clone was counted a few times. Translating this DNA gives a protein that differs at residue 6 from the TCRdb one, which belongs to a much larger clone; a read error is likely, and the protein shown is this translation. CDR1 is GEAIGNYY, CDR2 EKD, per germline. The CDR3 extends over 15 amino acids. V shed 6 bases, J shed 4 bases, and the junction held 12 bases outside the gene matches. TCRdb re-called the RT-PCR reads via CATT. This repertoire shows around 3,200 delta-chain clones, 4.5% to 6% found once; its top ten account for 35%.

V is TRDV2 and J is TRDJ1; 8 nucleotides line up with TRDD3. Sequencing was done on a sample of gamma-delta T cells. The source is a human donor. It is not recorded whose cells these are; they may come from a transplant donor. CDR3 amino acids: CACLLPGDKGDKLIF. CDR3 sequence (DNA): TGTGCCTGTCTTCTACCGGGGGATAAGGGCGATAAACTCATCTTT.